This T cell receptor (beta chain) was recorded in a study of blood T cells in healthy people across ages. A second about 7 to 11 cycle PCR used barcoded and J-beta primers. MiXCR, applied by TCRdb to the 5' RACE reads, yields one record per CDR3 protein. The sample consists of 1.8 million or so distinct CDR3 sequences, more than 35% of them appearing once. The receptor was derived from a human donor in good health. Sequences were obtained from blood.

CDR3 residues: CASSQGLAGGRSYNEQFF. Written as DNA, the CDR3 is TGTGCCAGCAGCCAGGGGCTAGCGGGGGGACGCTCCTACAATGAGCAGTTCTTC. This rearrangement joins TRBV4-2 to TRBJ2-1, with 11 bases identical to TRBD2. This CDR3 is 18 amino acids long. Unmatched junction bases numbered 7, after V lost 3 bases and J lost 0 bases. Germline-derived CDR1 and CDR2 are LGHNA and YNFKEQ.